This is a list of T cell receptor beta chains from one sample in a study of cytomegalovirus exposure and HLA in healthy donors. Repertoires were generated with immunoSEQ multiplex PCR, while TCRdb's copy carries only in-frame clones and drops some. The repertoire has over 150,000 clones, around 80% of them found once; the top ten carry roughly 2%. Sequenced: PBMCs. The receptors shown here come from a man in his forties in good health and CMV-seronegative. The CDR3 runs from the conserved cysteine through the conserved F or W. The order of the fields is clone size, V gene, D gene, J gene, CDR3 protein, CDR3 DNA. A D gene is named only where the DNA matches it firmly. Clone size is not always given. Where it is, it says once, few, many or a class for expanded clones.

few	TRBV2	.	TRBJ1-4	CASSGYEKLFF	TGTGCCAGCAGCGGTTATGAAAAACTGTTTTTT
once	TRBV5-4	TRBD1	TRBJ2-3	CAIATGGSTDTQYF	TGTGCCATCGCCACAGGGGGCAGCACAGATACGCAGTATTTT
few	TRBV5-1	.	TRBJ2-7	CASSVGTTYEQYF	TGCGCCAGCAGCGTCGGGACAACCTACGAGCAGTACTTC
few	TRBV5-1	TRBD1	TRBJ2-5	CASSLTGGSETQYF	TGCGCCAGCAGCTTGACAGGGGGCAGCGAGACCCAGTACTTC
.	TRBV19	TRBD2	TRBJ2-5	CASSTPGTSRKETQYF	TGTGCCAGTAGTACGCCCGGGACTAGCCGAAAAGAGACCCAGTACTTC
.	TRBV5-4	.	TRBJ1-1	CASSFLGGTEAFF	TGTGCCAGCAGCTTCCTGGGGGGGACTGAAGCTTTCTTT
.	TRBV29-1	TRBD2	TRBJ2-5	CSVGLAGGGETQYF	TGCAGCGTTGGGCTAGCGGGAGGCGGGGAGACCCAGTACTTC
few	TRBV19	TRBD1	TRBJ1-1	CASQDRGYTEAFF	TGTGCAAGCCAGGACAGGGGGTATACTGAAGCTTTCTTT
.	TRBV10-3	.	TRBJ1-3	CAISEIGNTIYF	TGTGCCATCAGTGAAATAGGAAACACCATATATTTT
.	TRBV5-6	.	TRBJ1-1	CASSWPTGKEAFF	TGTGCCAGCAGCTGGCCGACGGGAAAAGAAGCTTTCTTT
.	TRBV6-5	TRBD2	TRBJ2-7	CASTGTKKGGVEQYF	TGTGCCAGTACCGGGACTAAAAAAGGAGGGGTCGAGCAGTACTTC
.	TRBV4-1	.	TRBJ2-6	CASSQDDGSGANVLTF	TGCGCCAGCAGCCAAGATGACGGGAGTGGGGCCAACGTCCTGACTTTC
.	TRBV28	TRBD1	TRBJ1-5	CASRADRGFSSSNQPQHF	TGTGCCAGCAGGGCGGACAGGGGGTTCTCCTCGAGCAATCAGCCCCAGCATTTT
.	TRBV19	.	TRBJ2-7	CASRISATGRYEQYF	TGTGCCAGTAGGATCTCCGCCACAGGACGCTACGAGCAGTACTTC
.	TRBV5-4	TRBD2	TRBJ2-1	CASSSRPSGSSYNEQFF	TGTGCCAGCAGCTCCCGTCCTAGCGGGAGCTCCTACAATGAGCAGTTCTTC
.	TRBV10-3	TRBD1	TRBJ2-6	CAISGQGAHSGANGLTF	TGTGCCATCAGTGGACAGGGGGCGCATTCTGGGGCCAACGGCCTGACTTTC
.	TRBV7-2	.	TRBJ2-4	CASSPPSSIQYF	TGTGCCAGCAGCCCACCTTCGAGCATTCAGTACTTC
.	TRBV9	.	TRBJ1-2	CASSVEPGLGYTF	TGTGCCAGCAGCGTAGAACCGGGGTTAGGCTACACCTTC
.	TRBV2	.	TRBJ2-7	CATSSGNKAEQYF	TGTGCCACCTCGTCAGGGAACAAGGCCGAGCAGTACTTC
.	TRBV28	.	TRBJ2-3	CASSSPPGRDTQYF	TGTGCCAGCAGTTCCCCTCCAGGGCGAGATACGCAGTATTTT
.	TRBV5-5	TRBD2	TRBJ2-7	CASSLFSGASEQYF	TGTGCCAGCAGCTTGTTCAGCGGGGCTAGTGAGCAGTACTTC
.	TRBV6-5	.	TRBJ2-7	CASSFQGPNEQYF	TGTGCCAGCAGTTTTCAGGGGCCCAACGAGCAGTACTTC
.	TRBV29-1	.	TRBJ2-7	CSVGRGFYEQYF	TGCAGCGTAGGGAGGGGGTTCTACGAGCAGTACTTC
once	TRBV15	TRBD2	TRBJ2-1	CATSRGRGGLGFNEQFF	TGTGCCACCAGCAGGGGGCGGGGGGGGCTCGGCTTCAATGAGCAGTTCTTC
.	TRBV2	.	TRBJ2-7	CASSEPPLRRAGEQYF	TGTGCCAGCAGTGAACCCCCCTTGCGGCGGGCGGGCGAGCAGTACTTC
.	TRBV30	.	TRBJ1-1	CAWTGLYEAFF	TGTGCCTGGACCGGACTTTATGAAGCTTTCTTT
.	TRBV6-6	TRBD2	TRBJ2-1	CASSYSPSGRYNEQFF	TGTGCCAGCAGTTACTCGCCTAGCGGGAGATACAATGAGCAGTTCTTC
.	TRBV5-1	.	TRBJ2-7	CASSLASGTYYEQYF	TGCGCCAGCAGCTTGGCGTCAGGAACCTACTACGAGCAGTACTTC
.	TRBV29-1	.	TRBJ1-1	CSSRGGPNTEAFF	TGCAGCTCCCGGGGGGGCCCGAACACTGAAGCTTTCTTT
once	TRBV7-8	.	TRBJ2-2	CASSLGRVQHTGELFF	TGTGCCAGCAGCTTAGGACGGGTACAACACACCGGGGAGCTGTTTTTT
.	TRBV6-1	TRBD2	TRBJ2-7	CASSYSPGEGEQYF	TGTGCCAGCAGTTATTCCCCGGGGGAGGGAGAGCAGTACTTC
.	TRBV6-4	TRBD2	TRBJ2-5	CATGEIAGPQETQYF	TGTGCCACCGGGGAGATAGCGGGCCCTCAAGAGACCCAGTACTTC
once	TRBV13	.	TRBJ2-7	CASSLSPANYEQYF	TGTGCCAGCAGCTTAAGCCCAGCGAACTACGAGCAGTACTTC
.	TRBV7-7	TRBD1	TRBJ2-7	CASSLAIISPDRAYEQYF	TGTGCTAGCAGCTTAGCGATTATCTCCCCAGACAGGGCCTACGAGCAGTACTTC
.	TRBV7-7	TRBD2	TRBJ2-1	CASAGEDNEQFF	TGTGCTAGTGCGGGGGAGGACAATGAGCAGTTCTTC
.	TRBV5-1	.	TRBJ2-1	CASSLADARGNEQFF	TGCGCCAGCAGCTTGGCCGATGCGAGGGGGAATGAGCAGTTCTTC
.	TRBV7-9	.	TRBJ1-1	CASSLDMNTEAFF	TGTGCCAGCAGCTTAGACATGAACACTGAAGCTTTCTTT
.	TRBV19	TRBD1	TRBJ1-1	CASSIDTGGGTEAFF	TGTGCCAGTAGTATCGACACAGGGGGCGGAACTGAAGCTTTCTTT
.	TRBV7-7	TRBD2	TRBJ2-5	CASSLASGRGETQYF	TGTGCTAGCAGCTTAGCTAGCGGGAGGGGAGAGACCCAGTACTTC
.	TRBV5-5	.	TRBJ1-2	CASSLDRVIGYTF	TGTGCCAGCAGCTTGGACAGGGTGATTGGCTACACCTTC
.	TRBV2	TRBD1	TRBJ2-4	CASSLNRGNIQYF	TGTGCCAGCAGTCTTAACAGGGGAAACATTCAGTACTTC
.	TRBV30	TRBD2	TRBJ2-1	CARGASGRAGDEQFF	TGTGCCCGCGGGGCTAGCGGGAGGGCCGGGGATGAGCAGTTCTTC
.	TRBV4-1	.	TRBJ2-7	CASSQASGTPSYEQYF	TGCGCCAGCAGCCAAGCCTCCGGGACACCCTCCTACGAGCAGTACTTC
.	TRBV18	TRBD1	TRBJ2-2	CASSPRIPGQATGELFF	TGTGCCAGCTCACCACGCATCCCGGGACAGGCAACCGGGGAGCTGTTTTTT
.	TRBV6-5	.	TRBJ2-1	CASRLSATYNEQFF	TGTGCCAGCAGGCTAAGCGCAACCTACAATGAGCAGTTCTTC
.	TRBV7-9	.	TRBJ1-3	CASSPYQGVGNTIYF	TGTGCCAGCAGCCCCTATCAGGGTGTTGGAAACACCATATATTTT
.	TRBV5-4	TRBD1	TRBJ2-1	CASSLVWDRGDYNEQFF	TGTGCCAGCAGCTTGGTTTGGGACAGGGGGGACTACAATGAGCAGTTCTTC
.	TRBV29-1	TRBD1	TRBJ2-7	CSVRPRDSGIYEQYF	TGCAGCGTGAGGCCCCGGGACAGCGGCATATACGAGCAGTACTTC
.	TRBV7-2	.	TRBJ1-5	CASSFFGGNQPQHF	TGTGCCAGCAGCTTTTTCGGGGGGAATCAGCCCCAGCATTTT
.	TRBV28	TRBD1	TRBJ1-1	CASSSGGVGAFF	TGTGCCAGCAGTTCAGGGGGCGTTGGCGCTTTCTTT
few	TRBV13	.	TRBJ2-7	CASSARLGRSYEQYF	TGTGCCAGCAGCGCCCGGCTGGGCCGTTCCTACGAGCAGTACTTC
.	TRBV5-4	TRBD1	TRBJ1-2	CASSIRGQESYGYTF	TGTGCCAGCAGCATACGAGGACAGGAGTCGTATGGCTACACCTTC
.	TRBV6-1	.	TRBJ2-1	CASTAARDEQLF	TGTGCCAGCACCGCAGCGCGCGATGAGCAGCTCTTC